This is a list of T cell receptor beta chains from one sample in a study of spatial heterogeneity in lung cancer. Each CDR3 protein gets one entry after TCRdb re-called the 5' RACE reads with MiXCR. The sample lists about 20,000 distinct CDR3 sequences; approximately 3% were seen once. This sample comprised lung tumor tissue, obtained at surgery. The receptor source for this set is a male donor with early-stage non-small cell lung cancer. Both conserved end residues are part of each CDR3. The order of the fields is J gene, clone size, D gene, V gene, CDR3 length, CDR3 DNA, CDR3 protein. D genes are given only for firm matches. Rows give clone size only sometimes, using once, few, many, or a class for an expanded clone.

J gene: TRBJ1-1; clone size: many; D gene: TRBD1; V gene: TRBV5-1; CDR3 length: 15; CDR3 DNA: TGCGCCAGCAGCTCCGGGGGGCAGGGGGCCACTGAAGCTTTCTTT; CDR3 protein: CASSSGGQGATEAFF
J gene: TRBJ2-7; clone size: many; D gene: TRBD1; V gene: TRBV20-1; CDR3 length: 15; CDR3 DNA: TGCAGTGCTAGAGGCGGGACAGGGGTGTCCTACGAGCAGTACTTC; CDR3 protein: CSARGGTGVSYEQYF
J gene: TRBJ2-1; clone size: many; D gene: TRBD1; V gene: TRBV20-1; CDR3 length: 14; CDR3 DNA: TGCAGTGCTATTGGGGACAGGGGGCACAATGAGCAGTTCTTC; CDR3 protein: CSAIGDRGHNEQFF
J gene: TRBJ2-3; clone size: many; D gene: NA; V gene: TRBV5-1; CDR3 length: 15; CDR3 DNA: TGCGCCAGCAGCTTGATGGGGGGGCATGCAGATACGCAGTATTTT; CDR3 protein: CASSLMGGHADTQYF
J gene: TRBJ2-5; clone size: many; D gene: TRBD1; V gene: TRBV5-6; CDR3 length: 16; CDR3 DNA: TGTGCCAGCAGCTTGGCCTCCGGGACAGTTCAAGAGACCCAGTACTTC; CDR3 protein: CASSLASGTVQETQYF
J gene: TRBJ1-1; clone size: many; D gene: TRBD1; V gene: TRBV4-2; CDR3 length: 17; CDR3 DNA: TGTGCCAGCAGCCGAGAGGGCACAGGGGGACCGAACACTGAAGCTTTCTTT; CDR3 protein: CASSREGTGGPNTEAFF
J gene: TRBJ2-7; clone size: many; D gene: NA; V gene: TRBV27; CDR3 length: 13; CDR3 DNA: TGTGCCAGCAGTCATAGGACGGAGGGCGAGCAGTACTTC; CDR3 protein: CASSHRTEGEQYF
J gene: TRBJ1-6; clone size: many; D gene: NA; V gene: TRBV6-5; CDR3 length: 14; CDR3 DNA: TGTGCCAGCAGCCCTGACTCCTATAATTCACCCCTCCACTTT; CDR3 protein: CASSPDSYNSPLHF
J gene: TRBJ2-1; clone size: many; D gene: TRBD2; V gene: TRBV6-2/TRBV6-3; CDR3 length: 15; CDR3 DNA: TGTGCCAGCAGTACCGGACTAGCGGGAGGGATTGAGCAGTTCTTC; CDR3 protein: CASSTGLAGGIEQFF
J gene: TRBJ1-1; clone size: NA; D gene: NA; V gene: TRBV30; CDR3 length: 12; CDR3 DNA: TGTGCCTGGAGAGGAGAGGACGCCAGGGCTTTCTTT; CDR3 protein: CAWRGEDARAFF
J gene: TRBJ2-7; clone size: many; D gene: TRBD2; V gene: TRBV12-3/TRBV12-4; CDR3 length: 15; CDR3 DNA: TGTGCCAGCAGTTTATCTTCGGGAGGCGCCCACGAGCAGTACTTC; CDR3 protein: CASSLSSGGAHEQYF
J gene: TRBJ1-2; clone size: many; D gene: TRBD1; V gene: TRBV6-6; CDR3 length: 15; CDR3 DNA: TGTGCCAGCAGTGAGGGGGCGCATACTAACTATGGCTACACCTTC; CDR3 protein: CASSEGAHTNYGYTF
J gene: TRBJ2-1; clone size: many; D gene: NA; V gene: TRBV12-3/TRBV12-4; CDR3 length: 17; CDR3 DNA: TGTGCCAGCAGTCCCCAGCAACCAGGGTTCTCGGATAATGAGCAGTTCTTC; CDR3 protein: CASSPQQPGFSDNEQFF
J gene: TRBJ2-3; clone size: many; D gene: NA; V gene: TRBV27; CDR3 length: 14; CDR3 DNA: TGTGCCAGCAGTTGGCAGAAGAGCACAGATACGCAGTATTTT; CDR3 protein: CASSWQKSTDTQYF
J gene: TRBJ1-1; clone size: many; D gene: TRBD1; V gene: TRBV29-1; CDR3 length: 16; CDR3 DNA: TGCAGCGTTGAACCTGGACAGGGAGAATCGGGCACTGAAGCTTTCTTT; CDR3 protein: CSVEPGQGESGTEAFF
J gene: TRBJ2-7; clone size: many; D gene: NA; V gene: TRBV12-3/TRBV12-4; CDR3 length: 14; CDR3 DNA: TGTGCCAGCAGTTTAAACAGGGAGACCTACGAGCAGTACTTC; CDR3 protein: CASSLNRETYEQYF
J gene: TRBJ2-2; clone size: many; D gene: NA; V gene: TRBV5-4; CDR3 length: 13; CDR3 DNA: TGTGCCAGCAGCTTTACTAGCTCCGGGGAGCTGTTTTTT; CDR3 protein: CASSFTSSGELFF
J gene: TRBJ2-1; clone size: medium-sized; D gene: NA; V gene: TRBV4-2; CDR3 length: 16; CDR3 DNA: TGTGCCAGCAGCCAAGGCCCCCCAGCGAACCACAATGAGCAGTTCTTC; CDR3 protein: CASSQGPPANHNEQFF
J gene: TRBJ1-4; clone size: many; D gene: TRBD1; V gene: TRBV3-1; CDR3 length: 16; CDR3 DNA: TGTGCCAGCAGCCAAGAGGGCGGACAGGTTAATGAAAAACTGTTTTTT; CDR3 protein: CASSQEGGQVNEKLFF
J gene: TRBJ2-2; clone size: many; D gene: NA; V gene: TRBV20-1; CDR3 length: 12; CDR3 DNA: TGCAGTGCTAGAATAAACACCGGGGAGCTGTTTTTT; CDR3 protein: CSARINTGELFF
J gene: TRBJ2-5; clone size: many; D gene: TRBD2; V gene: TRBV12-3/TRBV12-4; CDR3 length: 18; CDR3 DNA: TGTGCCAGCAGTACCACCCCGGGACTAGCGGGAGGATCTGAGACCCAGTACTTC; CDR3 protein: CASSTTPGLAGGSETQYF
J gene: TRBJ2-3; clone size: few; D gene: NA; V gene: TRBV6-5; CDR3 length: 13; CDR3 DNA: TGTGCCAGCAGTTACTCAACAGCGGATACGCAGTATTTT; CDR3 protein: CASSYSTADTQYF
J gene: TRBJ1-1; clone size: many; D gene: TRBD1; V gene: TRBV12-3/TRBV12-4; CDR3 length: 14; CDR3 DNA: TGTGCCAGCAGTTTTCAGGGGGGCAGCACTGAAGCTTTCTTT; CDR3 protein: CASSFQGGSTEAFF
J gene: TRBJ2-3; clone size: many; D gene: TRBD2; V gene: TRBV5-1; CDR3 length: 15; CDR3 DNA: TGCGCCAGCAGGGCGGGACTAGAAAGCACAGATACGCAGTATTTT; CDR3 protein: CASRAGLESTDTQYF
J gene: TRBJ2-1; clone size: many; D gene: NA; V gene: TRBV11-1; CDR3 length: 14; CDR3 DNA: TGTGCCAGCAGCTTAAGTTACGGGATTGATGAGCAGTTCTTC; CDR3 protein: CASSLSYGIDEQFF
J gene: TRBJ2-2; clone size: many; D gene: NA; V gene: TRBV2; CDR3 length: 12; CDR3 DNA: TGTGCCAGCGAGGGAGGAACCGGGGAGCTGTTTTTT; CDR3 protein: CASEGGTGELFF
J gene: TRBJ1-2; clone size: many; D gene: NA; V gene: TRBV29-1; CDR3 length: 14; CDR3 DNA: TGCAGCGTTGCAATGGGGGCGGCGGACTATGGCTACACCTTC; CDR3 protein: CSVAMGAADYGYTF
J gene: TRBJ1-2; clone size: many; D gene: NA; V gene: TRBV20-1; CDR3 length: 14; CDR3 DNA: TGCAGTGCTAGACTTGTCCAGTCTAACTATGGCTACACCTTC; CDR3 protein: CSARLVQSNYGYTF
J gene: TRBJ2-2; clone size: many; D gene: NA; V gene: TRBV29-1; CDR3 length: 14; CDR3 DNA: TGCAGCGTTGTGGTAGCGGAGAACACCGGGGAGCTGTTTTTT; CDR3 protein: CSVVVAENTGELFF
J gene: TRBJ2-1; clone size: many; D gene: NA; V gene: TRBV4-3; CDR3 length: 14; CDR3 DNA: TGCGCCAGCAGCCAGAATTTTGACCCCCCCCAACAGTTCTTC; CDR3 protein: CASSQNFDPPQQFF
J gene: TRBJ1-4; clone size: NA; D gene: NA; V gene: TRBV2; CDR3 length: 13; CDR3 DNA: TGTGCCAGCAGTGAGGCCCCTAATGAAAAACTGTTTTTT; CDR3 protein: CASSEAPNEKLFF